This passage covers 6 T cell receptor beta chains from one sample sequenced in a study of shared clonotypes between healthy human individuals. CD45RO-negative CD8 cells positively selected for CCR7 made up the naive population, which excluded terminally differentiated effector memory CD45RA+ cells. Profiling relied on immunoSEQ multiplex PCR, and the TCRdb table lists in-frame clones only, not all of them. The table shows around 2.1 million clones, with about 93% occurring only once. The sample comprised naive CD8+ T cells from PBMCs. The receptors here all came from a young man in good health. Some clones in this sample may be carry-over from other donors' samples.

The chain is built from TRBV2 and TRBJ1-2; tentatively, D is TRBD1 (5 bases). The V gene's germline CDR1 is SNHLY and CDR2 FYNNEI. The CDR3 spans 14 residues. The ends were cut back, 7 bases at V and 4 bases at J, with 16 bases in the middle. CDR3 DNA sequence: TGTGCCAGCACCTCCAAGTCGGGACTCTATGGCTACACCTTC. Protein product: CASTSKSGLYGYTF.

V is TRBV27 and J is TRBJ2-2; maybe TRBD1 (5 bases). Trimming removed 6 bases at V and 4 bases at J, with 18 bases between. Germline V gene data show CDR1 as MNHEY and CDR2 as SMNVEV (reference sequence). The CDR3 covers 16 residues. The DNA of the CDR3 is TGTGCCAGCAGCCGCAGACAGCCTCTCCCCACCGGGGAGCTGTTTTTT. Translated: CASSRRQPLPTGELFF.

The rearrangement links TRBV11-2 to TRBJ2-2; 7 nucleotides align to TRBD1. CDR3 length: 18 residues. With 5 bases clipped from V and 2 bases from J, the junction kept 14 bases outside the gene matches. Per the germline V gene, CDR1 is SGHAT and CDR2 is FQNNGV. This CDR3 reads CASSTTGQVELNTGELFF. The DNA for the CDR3 is TGTGCCAGCAGCACCACTGGACAGGTCGAGCTAAACACCGGGGAGCTGTTTTTT.

This rearrangement joins TRBV19 to TRBJ1-5; the D is unclear. Trimming stripped 8 bases from V and 1 base from J, with 12 bases between. The CDR3 consists of 14 residues. Germline V gene sequence: CDR1 LNHDA, CDR2 SQIVND (reference sequence). This CDR3 reads CASGRHISNQPQHF. The CDR3 nucleotides are TGTGCCAGTGGGAGACACATAAGCAATCAGCCCCAGCATTTT.

This clone was detected only once. The chain couples TRBV6-1 to TRBJ1-1; D is unclear. This CDR3 region has 12 residues. The ends were cut back, 5 bases at V and 5 bases at J, with 9 bases in the middle. CDR1 is MNHNS and CDR2 is SASEGT in the germline V gene. In DNA form, the CDR3 reads TGTGCCAGCAGTACGAGGGAAACTGAAGCTTTCTTT. This sequence encodes CASSTRETEAFF.

The chain has TRBV28 and TRBJ1-4, with D possibly being TRBD1 (5 bases). CDR1 is MDHEN, CDR2 SYDVKM, per germline. The CDR3 length is 12 residues. V was trimmed by 5 bases and J by 14 bases, leaving 15 bases between them. The CDR3 coding sequence is TGTGCCAGCAGTCCGGGGGTTAATCTCCTGTTTTTT. It codes for CASSPGVNLLFF.